This TCR beta chain derives from a study of OX40 agonist ivuxolimab in advanced cancers. Regarding the study in general: Ivuxolimab was an agonistic, fully human IgG2 monoclonal antibody directed against OX40 (CD134), a costimulatory receptor. Intravenous ivuxolimab was administered to patients every 2 weeks at six dose levels: 0.01, 0.1, 0.3, 1.5, 3 and 10 mg/kg. Of the roughly 53 patients in dose escalation, about 20 had hepatocellular carcinoma, approximately 15 had melanoma, 9 had renal cell carcinoma and 9 had head and neck cancer. A male proportion of roughly 80% and a mean age of 60 years, ranging from about 23 to 90, were recorded for the dose-escalation cohort. Patients were allowed to have had prior anti-PD-1, anti-PD-L1 or anti-CTLA-4 therapy, and 40% of the dose-escalation patients had been treated with checkpoint inhibitors. Partial responses were achieved by three dose-escalation patients, of whom one had hepatocellular carcinoma and two had cutaneous melanoma. Peripheral TCRbeta sequencing was intended to test whether TCR sequence diversity was altered and clonal T-cell expansion was caused by ivuxolimab. The paper covers the monotherapy dose-escalation part of the phase I ivuxolimab trial, which included N ≈ 57 patients.

According to the germline V gene, CDR1 reads SGHDT and CDR2 reads YYEEEE. Its CDR3 holds 14 amino acids, cysteine through phenylalanine. Only the CDR3 region is kept as DNA, spanning 42 bases read in frame from base 1. V is clipped by 4 bases and J by 4 bases, and the sequence between their germline boundaries is 11 bases long. For sequencing of the TCRbeta CDR3 region, genomic DNA was extracted from the sorted cells. TCRbeta CDR3 regions were sequenced using the immunoSEQ Assay. TCRdb obtained this table from immuneACCESS and retained in-frame rearrangements with V and J assigned. These tables miss some clones; where compared with another copy, unresolved V genes account for less than half of the shortfall, and the remainder is unexplained. The sample includes 80,000 to 100,000 clones, with around 85% observed a single time. In total, the top ten clones hold more than 5.5% of the sample. The paper's findings and limits, for the study overall: In the 0.1-3.0 mg/kg groups, partial responders were among the patients with the lowest normalized peripheral clonal expansion, particularly in CD8+ T cells. At doses of 0.1 to 3.0 mg/kg, clonal expansion of both CD4+ and CD8+ blood T cells was observed from baseline to week 6. Low levels of normalized T-cell clonal expansion were also seen in some nonresponding patients. After ivuxolimab, CD8+ T cells had more expanded clones than CD4+ T cells on average. Which antigens the clonally expanded peripheral T cells were specific for was not determined.

The trial excluded patients who had a history of autoimmune disease or who were on systemic immunosuppression. In every dose cohort, peripheral blood was drawn for TCR sequencing at baseline, cycle 4 day 1, and cycle 7 day 1. Samples came from an open-label, multicenter, first-in-human phase I dose-escalation trial of ivuxolimab. Adults with locally advanced or metastatic melanoma, renal cell carcinoma, hepatocellular carcinoma or head and neck squamous cell carcinoma were enrolled in the trial. Before TCR sequencing, CD4+ T cells and CD8+ T cells were sorted from peripheral blood as separate populations. Points on this clone: Its antigen is still unknown. Qualities for individual bases were not recorded, and no much larger clone is one base off.

This sequence uses TRBV5-6 and TRBJ2-2; perhaps TRBD1 is the D gene, with 5 bases matching. The sequences come from CD4+ or CD8+ T cells sorted from blood, collected in a trial of the OX40 agonist ivuxolimab. The clonotype originates from an adult with an advanced solid tumor such as melanoma, head and neck, liver or kidney cancer. The sequenced DNA is TGTGCCAGCAGCCTTGGACACTTCACCGGGGAGCTGTTTTTT. Its translation reads: CASSLGHFTGELFF.